This T cell receptor (beta chain) was captured by sequencing in a study of blood T cell repertoires in COVID-19. The wider study: Sites in the United States, Italy and Spain provided acute and convalescent COVID-19 samples.

TCRdb's copy holds only in-frame clones and misses some; the assay was immunoSEQ multiplex PCR. The sample shows 150,000 to 200,000 clones, roughly four fifths of them seen only once. This clone appeared a single time. Germline V lookup: CDR1 SGHDT, CDR2 YYEEEE. The CDR3 is made up of 12 amino acids. Trimming stripped 0 bases from V and 4 bases from J, with 2 bases between. The clonotype was recovered from a man aged 35-49 years who had recovered from COVID-19. Sequencing input: PBMCs or T cells enriched from blood (not recorded which). This rearrangement joins TRBV5-6 to TRBJ1-5; D is undetermined. CDR3 loop: CASSLVNQPQHF. CDR3 nucleotide sequence: TGTGCCAGCAGCTTGGTAAATCAGCCCCAGCATTTT. Looking up the rest from reference TRBV5-6 and TRBJ1-5 gives the full variable domain: DAGVTQSPTHLIKTRGQQVTLRCSPKSGHDTVSWYQQALGQGPQFIFQYYEEEERQRGNFPDRFSGHQFPNYSSELNVNALLLGDSALYLCASSLVNQPQHFGDGTRLSIL.